These 13 T cell receptor beta chains originate from one sample sequenced in a study of T-cell reconstitution after alpha-beta-depleted transplantation in children. Unique molecular identifiers featured in how the TCRbeta library was prepared. TCRdb used MiXCR to reprocess the PCR reads, holding one entry per CDR3 protein. The sample has 800,000 to 1,000,000 distinct CDR3 sequences, less than 30% seen once. The material sequenced was PBMCs, mostly from graft donor cells, taken 360 days after TCRalphabeta/CD19-depleted stem cell transplant. The receptors were gathered from a boy in the first two years of life who had a stem cell transplant for SCID, so the T cells may come from the graft donor.

V gene TRBV18 combines with J gene TRBJ2-1; D call uncertain. V lost 3 bases and J lost 1, with 7 bases in between. The CDR3 consists of 14 residues. Germline V lookup: CDR1 KGHSH, CDR2 LQKENI. The CDR3 bases are TGTGCCAGCTCACCCTGGTTGTCCTACAATGAGCAGTTCTTC. This gives the protein CASSPWLSYNEQFF. Full variable domain (outside the CDR3, taken from reference TRBV18 and TRBJ2-1): NAGVMQNPRHLVRRRGQEARLRCSPMKGHSHVYWYRQLPEEGLKFMVYLQKENIIDESGMPKERFSAEFPKEGPSILRIQQVVRGDSAAYFCASSPWLSYNEQFFGPGTRLTVL.

The rearrangement joins TRBV27 to TRBJ2-3; D not resolved. V was cut by 3 bases and J by 5 bases, with 9 bases left in between. Germline values: CDR1 MNHEY, CDR2 SMNVEV (reference sequence). The CDR3 extends over 13 amino acids. The DNA for the CDR3 is TGTGCCAGCAGTTTGTGGGGATTAGATACGCAGTATTTT. Translated: CASSLWGLDTQYF.

A note on this clonotype: An end of the junction does not agree with germline; a read error may underlie this. The chain uses TRBV7-2 and TRBJ1-2; D gene ambiguous. Germline V gene sequence: CDR1 SGHTA, CDR2 FQGNSA. The length of the CDR3 is 15 residues. The DNA for the CDR3 is TGTGCCAGCAGCCCAGGAACCCTGGAGAACTATGGATACACCTTC. Its protein is CASSPGTLENYGYTF.

In this sample, this clonotype turned up many times. The junction and the germline gene differ at one end; a read error may be behind it. The chain combines TRBV5-1 with TRBJ2-5; no reliable D call. Germline V lookup: CDR1 SGHRS, CDR2 YFSETQ. The CDR3 spans 13 residues. The CDR3 DNA sequence: TGTGCCAGCAGTTTAGGATTCCAAGAGACCCAGTACTTC. Amino acids: CASSLGFQETQYF. The whole variable domain, remainder taken from reference TRBV5-1 and TRBJ2-5, is KAGVTQTPRYLIKTRGQQVTLSCSPISGHRSVSWYQQTPGQGLQFLFEYFSETQRNKGNFPGRFSGRQFSNSRSEMNVSTLELGDSALYLCASSLGFQETQYFGPGTRLLVL.

The chain is built from TRBV9 and TRBJ2-2; unclear D gene. Germline V gene data show CDR1 as SGDLS and CDR2 as YYNGEE. V was pared by 3 bases and J by 5 bases, with 11 bases between. The CDR3 length is 14 residues. The CDR3 bases are TGTGCCAGCAGCGCCCCTTTTAAAACCGGGGAGCTGTTTTTT. Its translation: CASSAPFKTGELFF.

Only a few counts were recorded for this clonotype. The chain combines TRBV7-8 with TRBJ1-5; a possible D gene is TRBD1 (5 bases). CDR1 is SGHVS and CDR2 is FQNEAQ in the germline V gene. This CDR3 comprises 14 residues. Between the trimmed V and J ends, which lost 5 bases and 6 bases, there was a span of 14 bases. As DNA, the CDR3 is TGTGCCAGCAGCCCTCGGACAAAAGGTCAGCCCCAGCATTTT. Translating it yields CASSPRTKGQPQHF.

In its sample, this clonotype was seen a few times. This chain connects TRBV3-1 to TRBJ1-5; tentative D call: TRBD1 (5 bases). The CDR3 has 15 residues. Germline CDR1 and CDR2: LGHDT and YNNKEL (reference sequence). The V and J ends lost 1 base and 6 bases respectively, with 13 bases between them. CDR3 region: CASSQGAGGSQPQHF. Written as DNA, the CDR3 is TGTGCCAGCAGCCAAGGGGCGGGGGGATCTCAGCCCCAGCATTTT.

The V call is TRBV6-4, the J call TRBJ2-1; the D gene is possibly TRBD2 (6 bases). CDR3 size: 16 residues. Germline CDR1 and CDR2: MRHNA and SNTAGT. With 5 bases removed from V and 2 bases from J, the gap between germline ends came to 16 bases. CDR3 sequence (DNA): TGTGCCAGCAGTCCCCTCGGACTACACCCCTACAATGAGCAGTTCTTC. Translation gives CASSPLGLHPYNEQFF.

The chain joins TRBV7-2 to TRBJ2-7; D uncertain. This CDR3 region has 15 residues. Germline assignment: CDR1 SGHTA and CDR2 FQGNSA. The V end lost 5 bases, the J end lost 0 bases, and 14 bases lay between the germline ends. CDR3 protein: CASSLIPPSSYEQYF. CDR3 coding DNA: TGTGCCAGCAGCCTTATCCCCCCGAGCTCCTACGAGCAGTACTTC.

The chain employs TRBV7-3 and TRBJ2-3; 7 bases are a match to TRBD1. CDR1 is SGHTA and CDR2 is FQGTGA in the germline V gene. This CDR3 is 15 amino acids long. Trimming removed 5 bases from V and 1 base from J; junction bases left unmatched: 6. The CDR3 nucleotides are TGTGCCAGCAGCCGAACGGGACAGCGCACAGATACGCAGTATTTT. Translating it yields CASSRTGQRTDTQYF.

This clonotype was found many times. This chain joins TRBV12-3 or TRBV12-4 and TRBJ2-6; TRBD1 aligns across 10 bases. The trim removed 6 bases at V and 3 bases at J, leaving 8 bases unmatched. This CDR3 contains 17 residues. CDR3 nucleotides: TGTGCCAGCAGGACCCGACAGGGGGCAGGTGGGGCCAACGTCCTGACTTTC. Protein sequence: CASRTRQGAGGANVLTF.

This clonotype has only a few counts. The chain combines TRBV4-3 with TRBJ2-7, with D perhaps TRBD2 (5 bases). Germline lookup yields CDR1 LGHNA and CDR2 YSLEER. The V gene lost 0 bases and the J gene lost 3 bases, with 12 bases spanning the gap. The CDR3 length is 15 residues. As DNA, the CDR3 is TGCGCCAGCAGCCAAGATCCCCTCGGGGTCTACGAGCAGTACTTC. Its translation: CASSQDPLGVYEQYF.

In this sample, this clonotype turned up a few times. The CDR3 protein is CASSWTGAKTQYF. CDR3 DNA sequence: TGTGCCAGCAGTTGGACGGGCGCAAAGACCCAGTACTTC. The genes are TRBV12-3 or TRBV12-4 and TRBJ2-5; D gene unclear. This CDR3 has 13 amino acids. V lost 4 bases and J lost 6, with 12 bases in between.